This T cell receptor (beta chain) was identified in a study of graft-versus-host responses after intestinal transplantation. Assay used: immunoSEQ multiplex PCR; TCRdb lists only in-frame clones, some missing. The table has 62,000 or so clones, 70% to 90% seen once. This receptor was taken from a human patient who received an intestinal transplant, so some T cells may come from the graft donor. This specimen consisted of PBMCs, obtained 26 days after transplant.

The CDR3 spells CASSQSTGTRTEAFF. The CDR3 DNA follows: TGTGCCAGCAGCCAATCGACAGGGACGAGGACTGAAGCTTTCTTT. V gene TRBV16 combines with J gene TRBJ1-1; 7 nucleotides agree with TRBD1. After removal of 0 bases from V and 5 bases from J, the junction contained 6 bases not matched to a gene. The CDR3 runs 15 residues. Germline V gene data show CDR1 as KGHSY and CDR2 as FQNENV.